A selection of T cell receptor beta chains follows, all from one sample in a study of Tregs in tolerant kidney transplant recipients. Here immunoSEQ multiplex PCR was the method, and the copy in TCRdb shows in-frame clones only, minus some. This repertoire shows tens of thousands of clones, 80% to 90% found once; its top ten account for 2% to 2.5%. The input for sequencing was Tregs from blood, taken before the transplant. Source of these receptors: a human donor who received a combined kidney and bone marrow transplant. CDR3s include the opening cysteine and the closing phenylalanine or tryptophan. Each record gives: J gene, clone size, V gene, D gene, CDR3 DNA, CDR3 protein. The D gene is left open where the match is weak. Clone size, where shown, is once, few, many, or a class for clones that have expanded.

TRBJ1-2 | . | TRBV19 | . | TGTGCCAGTAGTATGAAGGTTGAGGGTTCCAACACCTTC | CASSMKVEGSNTF
TRBJ2-7 | . | TRBV7-9 | TRBD2 | TGTGCCAGCAGCCTTGGGAGCGGGGGCGCGGACGAGCAGTACTTC | CASSLGSGGADEQYF
TRBJ2-3 | . | TRBV11-2 | TRBD1 | TGTGCCAGCAGCTTAGGGGGACAGGGGGCCGATACGCAGTATTTT | CASSLGGQGADTQYF
TRBJ2-3 | . | TRBV7-2 | . | TGTGCCAGCAGCTCCCAACAGAAAGCAACAGGGTTACCAGATACGCAGTATTTT | CASSSQQKATGLPDTQYF
TRBJ2-7 | . | TRBV7-6 | . | TGTGCCAGCAGCTGGGGACTTCCCGGAGAGGGGTACGAGCAGTACTTC | CASSWGLPGEGYEQYF
TRBJ1-1 | . | TRBV2 | . | TGTGCCAGCAGTGGGACTTTCGGGATCAAAGCTTTCTTT | CASSGTFGIKAFF
TRBJ2-3 | once | TRBV29-1 | . | TGCAGCGTTGAAAGGGCGTTTGAGGTTCTATCCACAGATACGCAGTATTTT | CSVERAFEVLSTDTQYF
TRBJ2-7 | . | TRBV6-5 | TRBD2 | TGTGCCAGCAGTCCGAGCGGGACTAGCTCCTACGAGCAGTACTTC | CASSPSGTSSYEQYF
TRBJ2-2 | . | TRBV19 | . | TGTGCCAGTAGTACGGATACTTACTCAGGAACCGGGGAGCTGTTTTTT | CASSTDTYSGTGELFF
TRBJ1-6 | . | TRBV5-5 | TRBD1 | TGTGCCAGCAGCACCAGACAGGGGGCTAATTCACCCCTCCACTTT | CASSTRQGANSPLHF
TRBJ1-2 | . | TRBV5-1 | . | TGCGCCAGCAGCTTGTCAGGTTATAGGGGAGCGGATGGCTACACCTTC | CASSLSGYRGADGYTF
TRBJ2-7 | . | TRBV11-2 | TRBD1 | TGTGCCAGCAGCTTAGGGACAGGGACCTACGAGCAGTACTTC | CASSLGTGTYEQYF
TRBJ1-6 | . | TRBV4-1 | . | TGCGCCAGCAGCCAAGATGGGGCACAGGGCTATAATTCACCCCTCCACTTT | CASSQDGAQGYNSPLHF
TRBJ1-4 | . | TRBV11-3 | TRBD1 | TGTGCCAGCAGCCCCGAAGGGGGTTTGGTATGGGGACAGAGTGGGGAAAAACTGTTTTTT | CASSPEGGLVWGQSGEKLFF
TRBJ2-1 | . | TRBV5-1 | TRBD2 | TGCGCCAGCAGTAGCGGAGCGGGAGAAGCGATTGAGCAGTTCTTC | CASSSGAGEAIEQFF
TRBJ2-7 | . | TRBV6-5 | . | TGTGCCAGCAGTCGACCTAGCGCAGACGAGCAGTACTTC | CASSRPSADEQYF
TRBJ1-3 | . | TRBV6-5 | . | TGTGCCAGCAGTTTCCGCTATTGGGCTGGAAACACCATATATTTT | CASSFRYWAGNTIYF
TRBJ2-2 | . | TRBV5-1 | . | TGCGCCAGCAGCTTGGAGGGTTTGACCGGGGAGCTGTTTTTT | CASSLEGLTGELFF
TRBJ1-3 | medium-sized | TRBV6-5 | . | TGTGCCAGCAGGGAGTTCAATGCGGGGGGAAACACCATATATTTT | CASREFNAGGNTIYF
TRBJ2-3 | once | TRBV23-1 | . | TGCGCCAGCAGAAGGCCCGCAGATACGCAGTATTTT | CASRRPADTQYF
TRBJ2-5 | . | TRBV6-1 | . | TGTGCCAGCAGTGGGGAGAAGGCAGGGGCTGAGACCCAGTACTTC | CASSGEKAGAETQYF
TRBJ2-7 | . | TRBV6-1 | . | TGTGCCAGCTCTTACAGCTCCTACGAGCAGTACTTC | CASSYSSYEQYF
TRBJ2-2 | . | TRBV6-5 | TRBD1 | TGTGCCAGCAGAACAGGGGGCTCGAACACCGGGGAGCTGTTTTTT | CASRTGGSNTGELFF
TRBJ2-2 | . | TRBV28 | TRBD2 | TGTGCCAGCAATCAAGCGGGAACCGGGGAGCTGTTTTTT | CASNQAGTGELFF
TRBJ2-1 | . | TRBV4-1 | TRBD2 | TGCGCCAGCAGCCAGGGACTAGCGGGGGGATACAATGAGCAGTTCTTC | CASSQGLAGGYNEQFF
TRBJ2-2 | . | TRBV4-1 | . | TGCGCCAGCAGCCAAGAGGGCAGGGGCACCGGGGAGCTGTTTTTT | CASSQEGRGTGELFF
TRBJ2-1 | . | TRBV6-6 | . | TGTGCCAGCAGTTACGAGGACGGTTACAATGAGCAGTTCTTC | CASSYEDGYNEQFF
TRBJ2-3 | . | TRBV10-1 | . | TGCGCCAGCCGGGGACTTTCCCAAAGGGATACGCAGTATTTT | CASRGLSQRDTQYF
TRBJ2-5 | . | TRBV19 | . | TGTGCCAGTAGTGTCTTGGGCGAGACCCAGTACTTC | CASSVLGETQYF
TRBJ2-7 | . | TRBV10-3 | . | TGTGCCATCAGTGAGTCAGGTTCAACCTCCGAGCAGTACTTC | CAISESGSTSEQYF
TRBJ2-5 | . | TRBV2 | . | TGTGCCAGCAGCCTTCAACAGCTACAAGAGACCCAGTACTTC | CASSLQQLQETQYF
TRBJ2-1 | . | TRBV5-4 | TRBD2 | TGTGCCAGCAGCTCCAAGGGGACTAGCAGTGGCAATGAGCAGTTCTTC | CASSSKGTSSGNEQFF
TRBJ1-1 | few | TRBV7-2 | . | TGTGCCAGCAGCTTAGCTGGGGGGGAAGCTTTCTTT | CASSLAGGEAFF
TRBJ2-2 | . | TRBV5-1 | TRBD1 | TGCGCCAGCAGTACGGCAGGGGGCTCGGGCGGGGAGCTGTTTTTT | CASSTAGGSGGELFF
TRBJ2-7 | . | TRBV6-5 | TRBD1 | TGTGCCAGCAGTTATATTGCACAGGGGGGTTACGAGCAGTACTTC | CASSYIAQGGYEQYF
TRBJ1-2 | . | TRBV5-1 | TRBD1 | TGCGCCAGCAGCCCGACAGGGCGAGGAGGCTACACCTTC | CASSPTGRGGYTF
TRBJ2-1 | . | TRBV5-1 | TRBD2 | TGCGCCAGCAGCCCGACTAGCGGGGGGGCTAATGAGCAGTTCTTC | CASSPTSGGANEQFF
TRBJ2-1 | . | TRBV7-8 | TRBD2 | TGTGCCAGCAGCCGCCGACTAGCGGGTAGCTCCTACAATGAGCAGTTCTTC | CASSRRLAGSSYNEQFF
TRBJ1-4 | few | TRBV4-1 | TRBD1 | TGCGCCAGCAGCCAGGACAGGGGGGTTCAGAATGAAAAACTGTTTTTT | CASSQDRGVQNEKLFF
TRBJ1-2 | . | TRBV2 | . | TGTGCCAGCAGTGCGGAAGCGAACTATGGCTACACCTTC | CASSAEANYGYTF
TRBJ2-3 | . | TRBV5-4 | TRBD2 | TGTGCCAGCAGCTTGGGGACTAGCGGGGGGTTCACGCAGTATTTT | CASSLGTSGGFTQYF
TRBJ2-7 | few | TRBV7-9 | . | TGTGCCAGCAGCTTAGTTGGGGCCTTCGAGCAGTACTTC | CASSLVGAFEQYF
TRBJ1-5 | . | TRBV7-2 | . | TGTGCCAGCAGCTTAGGGGCGCGTCAGCCCCAGCATTTT | CASSLGARQPQHF
TRBJ1-2 | . | TRBV27 | . | TGTGCCAGCAGTTTATTCGGGGGCAGAGAGATAAACTATGGCTACACCTTC | CASSLFGGREINYGYTF
TRBJ2-5 | . | TRBV29-1 | TRBD2 | TGCAGCGCCGGGGGGGGAGGGGAGACCCAGTACTTC | CSAGGGGETQYF
TRBJ1-5 | . | TRBV18 | TRBD1 | TGTGCCAGCTCGGCCGGGACAGGGTACAATCAGCCCCAGCATTTT | CASSAGTGYNQPQHF